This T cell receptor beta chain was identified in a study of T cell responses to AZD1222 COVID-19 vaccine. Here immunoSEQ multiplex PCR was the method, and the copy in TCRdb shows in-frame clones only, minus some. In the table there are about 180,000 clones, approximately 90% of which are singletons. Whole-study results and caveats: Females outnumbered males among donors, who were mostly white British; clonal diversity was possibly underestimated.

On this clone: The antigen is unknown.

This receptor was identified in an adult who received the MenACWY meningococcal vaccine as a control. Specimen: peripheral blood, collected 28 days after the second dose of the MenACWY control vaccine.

The CDR3 loop reads CASSEGLSNEKLFF. Here the CDR3 DNA reads TGTGCCAGCAGCGAGGGGTTATCTAATGAAAAACTGTTTTTT. The chain combines TRBV9 with TRBJ1-4; D might be TRBD1 (5 bases). This CDR3 is built from 14 residues. Trimming stripped 3 bases from V and 3 bases from J, with 9 bases between. Germline V gene data show CDR1 as SGDLS and CDR2 as YYNGEE.